Sequencing of this T cell receptor beta chain was carried out in a study of OX40 agonist ivuxolimab in advanced cancers. Across the whole study: Recorded diagnoses for dose-escalation patients were hepatocellular carcinoma, melanoma, renal cell or head and neck cancer. A male proportion of just over 80% was recorded, with mean age approximately 56 years and range roughly 23 to 90. Two cutaneous melanoma patients and one hepatocellular carcinoma patient, three in all, had partial responses.

This CDR3 is 15 amino acids long. V lost 6 bases to trimming and J lost 5 bases, with 18 bases between them. Germline CDR1 and CDR2: SGHTA and FQGNSA. Study-wide results and limits: On average, a greater number of expanded clones characterised CD8+ T cells relative to CD4+.

Produced via immunoSEQ multiplex PCR; TCRdb's table is partial and in-frame only. Of about 73,000 clones detected, roughly four fifths appear once; the ten largest clones hold less than 2.5%. In its sample, this clone was seen a few times. The antigen is unknown. The TCR was taken from an adult with an advanced solid tumor such as melanoma, head and neck, liver or kidney cancer. The rearrangement uses TRBV7-2 and TRBJ2-3; tentatively, D is TRBD2 (6 bases). The input for sequencing was CD4+ or CD8+ T cells sorted from blood, taken in a trial of the OX40 agonist ivuxolimab. The CDR3 region has the DNA TGTGCCAGCAGGGTTACTAGCACAACGGGAGATACGCAGTATTTT. It translates to CASRVTSTTGDTQYF.